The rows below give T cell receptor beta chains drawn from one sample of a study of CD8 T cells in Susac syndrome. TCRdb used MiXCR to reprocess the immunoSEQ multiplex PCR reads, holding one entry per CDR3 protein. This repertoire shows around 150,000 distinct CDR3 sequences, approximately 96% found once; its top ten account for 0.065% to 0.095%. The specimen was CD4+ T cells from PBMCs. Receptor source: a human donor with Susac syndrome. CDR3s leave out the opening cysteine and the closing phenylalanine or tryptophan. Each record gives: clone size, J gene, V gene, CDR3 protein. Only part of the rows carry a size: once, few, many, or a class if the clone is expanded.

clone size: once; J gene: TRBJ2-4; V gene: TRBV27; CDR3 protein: ASTEPSTELAKNIQY
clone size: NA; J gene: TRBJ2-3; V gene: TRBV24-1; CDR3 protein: ATSDPGGPRDTQY
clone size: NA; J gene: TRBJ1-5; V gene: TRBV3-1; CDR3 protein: ASSQQYSDQPQH
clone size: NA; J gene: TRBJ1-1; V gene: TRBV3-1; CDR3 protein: ASSLGTGVRNTEAF
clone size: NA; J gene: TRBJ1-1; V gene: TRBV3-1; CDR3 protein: ASTEGVEAF
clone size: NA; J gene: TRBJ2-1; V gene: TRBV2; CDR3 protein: ASSEEFDSEQF
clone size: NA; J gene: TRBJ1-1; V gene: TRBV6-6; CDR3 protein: ASSYSEGTEAF
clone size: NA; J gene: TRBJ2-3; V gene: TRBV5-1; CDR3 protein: ASSPRPTDTQY
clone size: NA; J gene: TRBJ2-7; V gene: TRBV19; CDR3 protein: ASSTSTGYEQY
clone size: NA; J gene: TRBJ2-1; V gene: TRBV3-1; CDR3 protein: ASSYKPGTSLGKAHNEQF
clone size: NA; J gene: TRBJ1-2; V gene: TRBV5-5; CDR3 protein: ASSLDRARSLYGYT
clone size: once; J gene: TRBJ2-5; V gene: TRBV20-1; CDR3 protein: SGKRGETQY
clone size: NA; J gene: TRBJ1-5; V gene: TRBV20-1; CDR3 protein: SARGARSNQPQH
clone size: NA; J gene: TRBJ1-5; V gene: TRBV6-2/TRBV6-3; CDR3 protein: ASSDTTQPQH
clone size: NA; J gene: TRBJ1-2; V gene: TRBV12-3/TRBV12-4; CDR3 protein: ASRPPGGTGSYGYT
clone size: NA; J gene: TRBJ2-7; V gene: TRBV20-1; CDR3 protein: SANSGAAYEQY
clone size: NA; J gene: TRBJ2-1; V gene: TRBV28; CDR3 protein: ASSQPTAGTVKNEQF
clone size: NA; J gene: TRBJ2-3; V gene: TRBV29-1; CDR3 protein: SAEGTQY
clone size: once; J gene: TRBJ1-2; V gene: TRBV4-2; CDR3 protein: ASSQGRQGTSEGYT
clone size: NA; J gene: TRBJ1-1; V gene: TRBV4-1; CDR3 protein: ASSQGLLTEAF
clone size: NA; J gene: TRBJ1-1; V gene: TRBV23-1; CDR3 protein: ASSRGQGTEAF
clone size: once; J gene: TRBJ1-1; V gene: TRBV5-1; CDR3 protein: ASSLLLGNTEAF
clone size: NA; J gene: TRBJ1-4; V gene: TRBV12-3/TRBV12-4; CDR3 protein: ASSTNREKLF
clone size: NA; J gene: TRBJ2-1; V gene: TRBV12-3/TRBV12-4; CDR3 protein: ASSLVSGGLHYNEQF
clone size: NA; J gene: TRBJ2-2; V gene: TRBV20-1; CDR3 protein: SARDRLAGLNTGELF
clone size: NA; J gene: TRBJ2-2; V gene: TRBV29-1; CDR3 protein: SVEFATSATGELF
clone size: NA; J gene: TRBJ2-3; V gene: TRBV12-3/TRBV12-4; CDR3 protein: ASGRERGTDTQY
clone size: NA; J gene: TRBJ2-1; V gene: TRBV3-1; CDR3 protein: ASSQASGGPYNEQF
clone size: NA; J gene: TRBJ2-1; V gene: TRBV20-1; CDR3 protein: SARGGGQFTNNEQF
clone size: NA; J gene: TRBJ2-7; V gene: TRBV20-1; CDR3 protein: SALAGGGYEQY
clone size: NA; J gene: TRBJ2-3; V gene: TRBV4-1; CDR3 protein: ASSQVAVAQY
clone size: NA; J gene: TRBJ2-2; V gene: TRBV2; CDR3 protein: ASSKTQQGAGGELF
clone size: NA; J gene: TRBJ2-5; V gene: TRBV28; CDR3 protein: ASRPRTSGAEQETQY
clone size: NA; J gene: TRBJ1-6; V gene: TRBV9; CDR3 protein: ASSAGEGIGHSPLH
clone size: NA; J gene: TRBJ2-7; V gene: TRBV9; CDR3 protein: ASSSSGAGYEQY
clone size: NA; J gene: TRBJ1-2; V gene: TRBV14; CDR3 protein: ASSLLDRVIYGYT
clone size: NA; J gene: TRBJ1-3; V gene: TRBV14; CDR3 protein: ASSPLGPPSGNTIY
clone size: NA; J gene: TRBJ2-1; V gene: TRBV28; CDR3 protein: ASSLGPLVLDEQF
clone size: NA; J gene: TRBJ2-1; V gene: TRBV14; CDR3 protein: ASSLRLAGEQF
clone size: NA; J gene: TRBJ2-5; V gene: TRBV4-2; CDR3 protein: ASSQGVGAGEETQY
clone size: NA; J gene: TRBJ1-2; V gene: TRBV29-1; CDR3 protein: SVEGTLSGSGYT
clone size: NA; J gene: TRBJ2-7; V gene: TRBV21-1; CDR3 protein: ASSKAGLAAYEQY
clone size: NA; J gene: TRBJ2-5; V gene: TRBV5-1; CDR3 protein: ASGRDTSQETQY
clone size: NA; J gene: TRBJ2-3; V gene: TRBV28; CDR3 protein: ASSLSARSWNTQY
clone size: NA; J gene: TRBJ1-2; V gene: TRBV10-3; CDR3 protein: AISDRGGYGYT